This is a list of T cell receptor beta chains from one sample in a study of T cells after somatic rescue of genetic block. The repertoire was sequenced with immunoSEQ multiplex PCR; TCRdb's copy has only in-frame clones and lacks some. The sample yields more than 12,000 clones, around 71% seen once. The sequencing input was peripheral blood mononuclear cells (PBMCs). The receptor set was obtained from a boy between 10 and 17 years old. CDR3s include the opening cysteine and the closing phenylalanine or tryptophan. The D gene is left open where the match is weak. Size is stated for part of the rows, as once, few or many counts, or as a class when the clone is expanded.

d_gene,abundance,v_gene,j_gene,CDR3nt,CDR3aa
TRBD1,.,TRBV5-5,TRBJ1-4,TGTGCCAGCAGCCCCGGACAGACCTCACAGGGGGCTAATGAAAAACTGTTTTTT,CASSPGQTSQGANEKLFF
TRBD1,.,TRBV30,TRBJ1-5,TGTGCCTGGAGTGTACAGGGGCTTTATAGCAATCAGCCCCAGCATTTT,CAWSVQGLYSNQPQHF
.,.,TRBV18,TRBJ1-4,TGTGCCAGCTCACCACGGAAGGGGGAGAATGAAAAACTGTTTTTT,CASSPRKGENEKLFF
TRBD1,.,TRBV7-9,TRBJ1-1,TGTGCCAGCAGCAGTTGGACAGGGTATACTGAAGCTTTCTTT,CASSSWTGYTEAFF
.,.,TRBV11-2,TRBJ2-7,TGTGCCAGCAGCTTAGAGGCACTAGGAGGCCTCTACGAGCAGTACTTC,CASSLEALGGLYEQYF
.,.,TRBV11-2,TRBJ2-1,TGTGCCAGCAGCTTAGAAGTGGGGCCCTCTTCCTACAATGAGCAGTTCTTC,CASSLEVGPSSYNEQFF
.,.,TRBV27,TRBJ2-7,TGTGCCAGCAGTTGGGTAGGCAGGGAACGCGAGCAGTACTTC,CASSWVGREREQYF
.,.,TRBV30,TRBJ1-4,TGTGCCTGGAAAGGGGTGAAGACAACTAATGAAAAACTGTTTTTT,CAWKGVKTTNEKLFF
.,.,TRBV5-1,TRBJ2-7,TGCGCCAGCAGCTTTTACTCACCCTACGAGCAGTACTTC,CASSFYSPYEQYF
TRBD1,.,TRBV5-4,TRBJ2-3,TGTGCCAGCAGCTCCCACCGGGACAGCTATGCCTGGGCGCAGTATTTT,CASSSHRDSYAWAQYF
.,.,TRBV10-3,TRBJ1-2,TGTGCCATCAGTGATAGTCTGGGGCAGCCCTATGGCTACACCTTC,CAISDSLGQPYGYTF
.,.,TRBV18,TRBJ1-6,TGTGCCAGCTCACCCATTCCCCCACAGGGACCTTCACCCCTCCACTTT,CASSPIPPQGPSPLHF
TRBD2,.,TRBV4-1,TRBJ2-5,TGCGCCAGCAGCCAATCCCCACTAGCGATCCAAGAGACCCAGTACTTC,CASSQSPLAIQETQYF
.,.,TRBV6-1,TRBJ2-6,TGTGCCAGCAGTCCAAGAACCTCTGGGGCCAACGTCCTGACTTTC,CASSPRTSGANVLTF
.,.,TRBV2,TRBJ2-7,TGTGCCAGCAGTGTAGGGGGGCCCTACGAGCAGTACTTC,CASSVGGPYEQYF
.,.,TRBV18,TRBJ1-2,TGTGCCAGCTCACCCGGACTAACCAGGACGGATAGCTACACCTTC,CASSPGLTRTDSYTF
.,.,TRBV7-6,TRBJ2-7,TGTGCCAGCAGCCTACCCACGGGCGGGTACTACGAGCAGTACTTC,CASSLPTGGYYEQYF
.,.,TRBV6-4,TRBJ1-1,TGTGCCAGCAGAGCCCTGGGCAACACTGAAGCTTTCTTT,CASRALGNTEAFF
.,.,TRBV5-4,TRBJ1-2,TGTGCCAGCAGCTTGTATCCGGTATATGGCTACACCTTC,CASSLYPVYGYTF
TRBD1,.,TRBV6-1,TRBJ2-2,TGTGCCAGTCGGACAGGAAACACCGGGGAGCTGTTTTTT,CASRTGNTGELFF
.,.,TRBV7-9,TRBJ2-7,TGTGCCAGCTACCGGACCCCTCTCTACGAGCAGTACTTC,CASYRTPLYEQYF
.,.,TRBV7-2,TRBJ2-5,TGTGCCAGCAGCGCTTGGCGGACAGAGACCCAGTACTTC,CASSAWRTETQYF
.,.,TRBV6-1,TRBJ1-2,TGTGCCAGCAGTGCCGACTTTCTGTCTAACTATGGCTACACCTTC,CASSADFLSNYGYTF
.,.,TRBV6-5,TRBJ1-1,TGTGCCAGCTATGACAGGCGGGCCTTGAGGGGAGCTTTCTTT,CASYDRRALRGAFF
.,.,TRBV28,TRBJ1-3,TGTGCCAGCAGTTTTTCGGTGTCCCGCTCTGGAAACACCATATATTTT,CASSFSVSRSGNTIYF
.,few,TRBV27,TRBJ2-6,TGTGCCAGCAGTTTAGAGGTCTCCGGGGCCAACGTCCTGACTTTC,CASSLEVSGANVLTF
TRBD1,few,TRBV9,TRBJ2-7,TGTGCCAGCAGCATAGGACAGGACTTGTACGAGCAGTACTTC,CASSIGQDLYEQYF
.,.,TRBV27,TRBJ2-7,TGTGCCAGCAGTTCCACGTGGCACTACGAGCAGTACTTC,CASSSTWHYEQYF
TRBD1,.,TRBV5-6,TRBJ2-5,TGTGCCAGCAGCCTCGGACAGGGGGTCCAAGAGACCCAGTACTTC,CASSLGQGVQETQYF
.,medium-sized,TRBV6-5,TRBJ2-2,TGTGCCAGCAGTTACTCGAATAGCGTTATAGGCGGGGAGCTGTTTTTT,CASSYSNSVIGGELFF
.,.,TRBV6-1,TRBJ2-4,TGTGCCATTTCGGACAAGGACATTCAGTACTTC,CAISDKDIQYF
TRBD2,.,TRBV19,TRBJ2-7,TGTGCCAGTAGTATAGAAGGACTAGCGGAGACCCACGAGCAGTACTTC,CASSIEGLAETHEQYF
.,.,TRBV11-1,TRBJ1-1,TGTGCCAGCAGCTTAAACGCCCTAGTGATAAACACTGAAGCTTTCTTT,CASSLNALVINTEAFF
.,once,TRBV5-1,TRBJ2-6,TGCGCCAGCAACTCAATGAGTGTTAGCTCTGGGGCCAACGTCCTGACTTTC,CASNSMSVSSGANVLTF
.,few,TRBV5-4,TRBJ2-5,TGTGCCAGCAGCTTGAGTCAAGTTCGAGAGACCCAGTACTTC,CASSLSQVRETQYF
.,few,TRBV28,TRBJ1-4,TGTGCCAGCAGCTCAGGAGAGGATGAAAAACTGTTTTTT,CASSSGEDEKLFF
.,.,TRBV6-1,TRBJ2-2,TGTGCCAGCATGAGCACTACGGGGGAGCTGTTTTTT,CASMSTTGELFF
TRBD1,few,TRBV18,TRBJ2-7,TGTGCCAGCTCACCGATACAGCCGGGACAGGGGGCGCGCGAGCAGTACTTC,CASSPIQPGQGAREQYF
.,.,TRBV18,TRBJ2-1,TGTGCCAGCTCACCGGTCGGGGATGAGCAGTTCTTC,CASSPVGDEQFF
.,.,TRBV11-2,TRBJ1-1,TGTGCCAGCGTGCCCGACCATTCTTACACTGAAGCTTTCTTT,CASVPDHSYTEAFF
.,large,TRBV10-3,TRBJ2-7,TGTGCCATCAGTGCCAACCTGGGCAGGGACGGGGAGCAGTACTTC,CAISANLGRDGEQYF
TRBD1,few,TRBV19,TRBJ2-7,TGTGCCAGTAGTACCCGAGGACAGGGGGCTTTGGGCGAGCAGTACTTC,CASSTRGQGALGEQYF
TRBD1,.,TRBV11-3,TRBJ1-1,TGTGCCAGCAGCCCCCCCGGACAGGTTGGAAACACTGAAGCTTTCTTT,CASSPPGQVGNTEAFF
TRBD1,.,TRBV7-2,TRBJ1-3,TGTGCCAGCAGCTTAGGCCCGGGACAGCCAACTAGAAACACCATATATTTT,CASSLGPGQPTRNTIYF